These 12 T cell receptor beta chains originate from one sample sequenced in a study of blood T cells in healthy people across ages. A second PCR, run for 7 to 11 cycles, used a sample-barcoded 5' primer plus a J-beta primer mix. TCRdb fed the 5' RACE reads into MiXCR, producing one record per CDR3 protein. The table lists about 680,000 distinct CDR3 sequences, roughly 49% of them singletons. Sample: blood. All receptors derive from a woman in her sixties or seventies in good health.

A single count supports this clonotype. This sequence joins TRBV5-4 and TRBJ2-4, with 11 bases matching TRBD2. The J call is in doubt because the DNA end fits TRBJ2-7 better. The CDR3 length is 14 residues. CDR1 SGHNT and CDR2 YYREEE come from the germline V gene (reference sequence). This CDR3 reads CASSQTSGKYEQYF. The DNA of the CDR3 is TGTGCCAGCAGCCAGACTAGCGGGAAATACGAGCAGTACTTC.

This clonotype was recorded a few times. The rearrangement joins TRBV12-3 or TRBV12-4 to TRBJ2-1; a possible D gene is TRBD2 (5 bases). V lost 2 bases and J lost 2, with 7 bases in between. This CDR3 is 14 amino acids long. The CDR3 coding sequence is TGTGCCAGCAGTTTAACTAGTCCCTACAATGAGCAGTTCTTC. Protein: CASSLTSPYNEQFF.

The chain couples TRBV20-1 to TRBJ1-5; D ambiguous. V lost 2 bases and J 0 bases, leaving 23 bases between the germline ends. CDR1 DFQATT and CDR2 SNEGSKA come from the germline V gene (reference sequence). The CDR3 has 19 amino acids. The CDR3 region has the DNA TGCAGTGCTAGAAGCCGTTCCAAAACGAATGTCTATAGCAATCAGCCCCAGCATTTT. Translation: CSARSRSKTNVYSNQPQHF.

This chain links TRBV20-1 with TRBJ2-7; D is undetermined. The germline CDR1 and CDR2 sequences are DFQATT and SNEGSKA (reference sequence). V gave up 0 bases and J gave up 3 bases, with 6 bases separating them. This CDR3 has 12 residues. CDR3 coding DNA: TGCAGTGCTAGAGATATCCTCTACGAGCAGTACTTC. It is translated as CSARDILYEQYF.

The V call is TRBV29-1, the J call TRBJ2-2, with D perhaps TRBD2 (6 bases). V lost 6 bases, J lost 0 bases, and 17 bases lay in between. The CDR3 covers 16 residues. Germline-derived CDR1 and CDR2 are SQVTM and ANQGSEA. As DNA, the CDR3 is TGCAGCGTCGGGAAAGGAGGGGCCCCGAACACCGGGGAGCTGTTTTTT. Translated, it gives CSVGKGGAPNTGELFF.

The rearrangement uses TRBV20-1 and TRBJ1-2; 7 bases map to TRBD1. V dropped 3 bases and J dropped 6; count of bases not matched to a gene: 7. The CDR3 has 13 residues. Germline V gene lookup returns CDR1 DFQATT and CDR2 SNEGSKA (reference sequence). CDR3 in amino acids: CSASTGEVDGYTF. DNA for the CDR3: TGCAGTGCTAGCACAGGGGAGGTGGATGGCTACACCTTC.

The chain links TRBV18 to TRBJ2-5; D perhaps matches TRBD1 (6 bases). The length of the CDR3 is 13 residues. Trimming took 6 bases from V and 2 from J, leaving 10 bases between them. CDR1 KGHSH and CDR2 LQKENI come from the germline V gene. CDR3 DNA: TGTGCCAGCTCCTGGACAGAACAAGAGACCCAGTACTTC. It translates to CASSWTEQETQYF.

The chain has TRBV5-1 and TRBJ2-3, with TRBD2 identical over 8 bases. Germline values: CDR1 SGHRS, CDR2 YFSETQ. The CDR3 consists of 14 residues. V gave up 5 bases and J gave up 4 bases; unmatched junction bases: 6. CDR3 sequence: CASSKSAGADTQYF. The CDR3, as DNA: TGCGCCAGCAGTAAGTCAGCGGGAGCAGATACGCAGTATTTT.

There are a few counts of this clonotype. The chain combines TRBV10-3 with TRBJ2-4; D is ambiguous. The CDR3 totals 14 residues. Trimming shortened V by 4 bases and J by 6 bases, and 13 bases separated the two germline ends. The germline V gene encodes CDR1 ENHRY and CDR2 SYGVKD. CDR3 sequence: CAISAHPPLNIQYF. CDR3 DNA sequence: TGTGCCATCAGTGCCCACCCCCCGTTAAACATTCAGTACTTC.

This clonotype was recorded a few times. V gene TRBV29-1 combines with J gene TRBJ2-3, with 7 bases lining up with TRBD2. The CDR3 length is 14 residues. CDR1 and CDR2 (germline): SQVTM, ANQGSEA. J lost 3 bases, V lost 7 bases, and 10 bases had no gene match. The CDR3 bases are TGCAGCGCGAAACGCGGGAGTAGTACAGATACGCAGTATTTT. It translates to CSAKRGSSTDTQYF.

The gene calls are TRBV7-3 and TRBJ2-1; 10 nucleotides align to TRBD2. The last part of the DNA fits TRBJ2-7 better; the J call may be wrong. Germline loops: CDR1 SGHTA, CDR2 FQGTGA. The CDR3 has 16 residues. The CDR3: CASSLTVAGGYNEQYF. The CDR3 DNA sequence: TGTGCCAGCAGCTTAACCGTAGCGGGAGGTTACAATGAGCAGTACTTC.

V usage is TRBV6-2 or TRBV6-3 and J usage is TRBJ1-6; D is undetermined. Looked up from germline, CDR1 is MNHEY and CDR2 is SVGEGT. The CDR3 is 14 amino acids. Trimming shortened V by 3 bases and J by 7 bases, and 10 bases separated the two germline ends. CDR3 sequence (DNA): TGTGCCAGCAGTTATTCGGGGAGGAATTCACCCCTCCACTTT. This sequence encodes CASSYSGRNSPLHF.